This T cell receptor (beta chain) came from a study of blood T cell repertoires in COVID-19. Looking at the study overall: Acute and convalescent COVID-19 samples came from the United States, Italy and Spain. PBMCs, B-cell-depleted T cells, or T cells provided the cDNA or gDNA that made up the material.

Participants were aged about 18 to 100 years from some 24 US areas. Each participant's cohort was designated according to participant-reported clinical history. The protocol was immunoSEQ multiplex PCR, while the TCRdb copy is restricted to in-frame clones and leaves out a portion. This table holds 310,000 or so clones, around 90% found once. The CDR3 runs to 13 residues. Trimming removed 7 bases at V and 0 bases at J, with 10 bases between. Germline-derived CDR1 and CDR2 are LGHDT and YNNKEL (reference sequence). The sample consisted of PBMCs or T cells enriched from blood (not recorded which). The clonotype originates from a woman in her twenties or thirties who had recovered from COVID-19. The chain is built from TRBV3-1 (or the pseudogene TRBV3-2) and TRBJ2-7, with D perhaps TRBD2 (5 bases). Here the CDR3 DNA reads TGTGCCAGCACCCGAACTAGCTCCTACGAGCAGTACTTC. Translated: CASTRTSSYEQYF.